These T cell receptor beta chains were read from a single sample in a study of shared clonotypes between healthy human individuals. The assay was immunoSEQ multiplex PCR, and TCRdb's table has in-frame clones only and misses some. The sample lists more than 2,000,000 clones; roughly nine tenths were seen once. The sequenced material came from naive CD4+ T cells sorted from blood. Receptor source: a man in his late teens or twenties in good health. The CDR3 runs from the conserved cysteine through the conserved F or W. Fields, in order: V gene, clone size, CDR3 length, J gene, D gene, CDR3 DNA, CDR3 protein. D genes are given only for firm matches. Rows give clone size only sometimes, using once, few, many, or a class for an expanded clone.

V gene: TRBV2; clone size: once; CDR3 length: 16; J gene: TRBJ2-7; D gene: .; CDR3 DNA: TGTGCCAGCAGTGAAGCGGGGCAGAGGAAAATTTACGAGCAGTACTTC; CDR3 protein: CASSEAGQRKIYEQYF
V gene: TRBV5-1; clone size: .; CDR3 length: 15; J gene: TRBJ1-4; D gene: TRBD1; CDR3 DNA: TGCGCCAGCGGATTCAGGGGGTTGGATAATGAAAAACTGTTTTTT; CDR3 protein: CASGFRGLDNEKLFF
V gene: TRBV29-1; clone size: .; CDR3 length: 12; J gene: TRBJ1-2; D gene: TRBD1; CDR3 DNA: TGCAGCGTGGGACAGGGGGCTTTTGGCTACACCTTC; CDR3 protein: CSVGQGAFGYTF
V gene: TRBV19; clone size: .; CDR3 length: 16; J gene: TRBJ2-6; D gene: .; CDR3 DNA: TGTGCCAGCTGTGAACAGGGTACAAGGGGGGCCAACGTCCTGACTTTC; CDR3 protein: CASCEQGTRGANVLTF
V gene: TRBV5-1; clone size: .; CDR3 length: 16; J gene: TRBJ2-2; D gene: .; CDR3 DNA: TGCGCCAGCAGCGCGGAGGGTCACCCGAACACCGGGGAGCTGTTTTTT; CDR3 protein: CASSAEGHPNTGELFF
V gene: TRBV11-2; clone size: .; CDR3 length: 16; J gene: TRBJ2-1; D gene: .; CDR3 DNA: TGTGCCAGCAGCTGGAACCAGCTGTCCCTATACAATGAGCAGTTCTTC; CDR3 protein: CASSWNQLSLYNEQFF
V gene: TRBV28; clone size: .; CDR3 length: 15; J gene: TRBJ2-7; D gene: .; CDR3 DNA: TGTGCCAGCAGTTTATGGCCCGTCCCTATCTACGAGCAGTACTTC; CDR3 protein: CASSLWPVPIYEQYF
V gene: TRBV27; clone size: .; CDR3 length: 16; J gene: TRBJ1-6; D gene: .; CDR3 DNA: TGTGCCAGCAGTTTACTTGGGAGCTCCTATAATTCACCCCTCCACTTT; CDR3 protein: CASSLLGSSYNSPLHF
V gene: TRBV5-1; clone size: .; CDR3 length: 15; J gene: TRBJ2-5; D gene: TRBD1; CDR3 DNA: TGCGCCAGCAGCTTACAGGGGGCCGGGGGAGAGACCCAGTACTTC; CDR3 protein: CASSLQGAGGETQYF
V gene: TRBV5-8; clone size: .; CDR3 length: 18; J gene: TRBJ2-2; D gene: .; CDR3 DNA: TGTGCCAGCAGCTTACTCGGCAGTACTAGTGGAGACACCGGGGAGCTGTTTTTT; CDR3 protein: CASSLLGSTSGDTGELFF
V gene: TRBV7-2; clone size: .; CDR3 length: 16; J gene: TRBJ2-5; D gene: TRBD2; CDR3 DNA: TGTGCCAGCAGCCCGGTTAGCGGGAGGGTGGGAGAGACCCAGTACTTC; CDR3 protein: CASSPVSGRVGETQYF
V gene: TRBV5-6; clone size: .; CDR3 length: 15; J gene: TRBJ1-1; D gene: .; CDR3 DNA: TGTGCCAGCAGCCTATGGGACATCCCAGGGGTTGAAGCTTTCTTT; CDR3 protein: CASSLWDIPGVEAFF
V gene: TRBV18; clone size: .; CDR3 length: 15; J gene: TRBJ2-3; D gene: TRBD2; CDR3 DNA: TGTGCCAGCTCACCAACTAGCGGGGTCACAGATACGCAGTATTTT; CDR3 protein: CASSPTSGVTDTQYF
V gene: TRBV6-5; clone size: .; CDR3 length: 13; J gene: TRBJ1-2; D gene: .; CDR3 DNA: TGTGCCAGCAGCCCTCGGGAGTTGAATGGCTACACCTTC; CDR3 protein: CASSPRELNGYTF
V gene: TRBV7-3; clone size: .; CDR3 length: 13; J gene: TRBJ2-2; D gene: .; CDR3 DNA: TGTGCCAGCAGCGTCAGGAGCACCGGGGAGCTGTTTTTT; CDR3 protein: CASSVRSTGELFF
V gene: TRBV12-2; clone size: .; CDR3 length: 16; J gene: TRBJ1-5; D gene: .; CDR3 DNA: TGTGCAAGTCGCGCGCAACCCCCAGGGGGCAATCAGCCCCAGCATTTT; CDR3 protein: CASRAQPPGGNQPQHF
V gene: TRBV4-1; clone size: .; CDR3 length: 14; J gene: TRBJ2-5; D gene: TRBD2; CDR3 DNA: TGCGCCAGCAGCCAAGGCTCAGCGGGGGAGACCCAGTACTTC; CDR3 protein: CASSQGSAGETQYF
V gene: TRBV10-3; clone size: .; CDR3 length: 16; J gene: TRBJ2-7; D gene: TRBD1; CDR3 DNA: TGTGCCATCACCTTATCCGGGACAGGGGGGTCCTACGAGCAGTACTTC; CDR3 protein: CAITLSGTGGSYEQYF
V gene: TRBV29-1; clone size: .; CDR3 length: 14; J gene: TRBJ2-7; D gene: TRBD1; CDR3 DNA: TGCAGCGTTGTGGGGGACAGGGGAGGATACGAGCAGTACTTC; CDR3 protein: CSVVGDRGGYEQYF
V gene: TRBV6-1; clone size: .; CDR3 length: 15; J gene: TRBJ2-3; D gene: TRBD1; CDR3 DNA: TGTGCCAGCACCCCGGGACAGCGAACCACAGATACGCAGTATTTT; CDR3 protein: CASTPGQRTTDTQYF
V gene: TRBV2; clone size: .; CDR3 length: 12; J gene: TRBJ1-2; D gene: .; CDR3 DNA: TGTGCCAGCCATACAGGGTACTCTGGCTACACCTTC; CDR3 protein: CASHTGYSGYTF
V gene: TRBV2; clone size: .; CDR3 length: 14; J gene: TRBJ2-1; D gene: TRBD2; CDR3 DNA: TGTGCCAGCACCGGGACTATGAAATACAATGAGCAGTTCTTC; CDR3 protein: CASTGTMKYNEQFF
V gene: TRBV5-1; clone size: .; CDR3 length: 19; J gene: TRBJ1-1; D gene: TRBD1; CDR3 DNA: TGCGCCAGCAGCCTGCTTACCCGGGACAGGGGGATCATGAACACTGAAGCTTTCTTT; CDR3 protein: CASSLLTRDRGIMNTEAFF
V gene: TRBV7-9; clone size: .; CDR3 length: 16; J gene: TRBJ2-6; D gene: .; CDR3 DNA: TGTGCCAGCAGCTTTTGGGGAGCCTCTGGGGCCAACGTCCTGACTTTC; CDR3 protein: CASSFWGASGANVLTF
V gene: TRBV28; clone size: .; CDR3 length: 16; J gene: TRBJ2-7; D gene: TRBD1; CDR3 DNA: TGTGCCAGCAGTTACCTGGGGACAGCGAAAAGCTACGAGCAGTACTTC; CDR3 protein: CASSYLGTAKSYEQYF
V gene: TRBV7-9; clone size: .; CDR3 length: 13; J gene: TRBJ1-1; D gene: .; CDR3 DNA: TGTGCCAGCAGCTTTCAGGGGCCTGCTGAAGCTTTCTTT; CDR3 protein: CASSFQGPAEAFF
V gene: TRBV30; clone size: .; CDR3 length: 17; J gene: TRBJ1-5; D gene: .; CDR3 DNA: TGTGCCTGGAGTGTACCGTTATTAGGGGTTGGTAATCAGCCCCAGCATTTT; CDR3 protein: CAWSVPLLGVGNQPQHF
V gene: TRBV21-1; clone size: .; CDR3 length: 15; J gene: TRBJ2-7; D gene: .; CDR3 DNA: TGTGCCAGCAGCATGAGATTCCCGAGCTCCTACGAGCAGTACTTC; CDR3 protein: CASSMRFPSSYEQYF
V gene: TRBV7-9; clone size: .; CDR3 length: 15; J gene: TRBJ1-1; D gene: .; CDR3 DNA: TGTGCCAGCAGCTTAGCCCCACAGTTGAACACTGAAGCTTTCTTT; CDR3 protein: CASSLAPQLNTEAFF
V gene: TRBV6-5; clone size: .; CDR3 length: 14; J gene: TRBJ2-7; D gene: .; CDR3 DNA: TGTGCCAGCACTCCGTCGAGCTCCCCCTACGAGCAGTACTTC; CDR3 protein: CASTPSSSPYEQYF
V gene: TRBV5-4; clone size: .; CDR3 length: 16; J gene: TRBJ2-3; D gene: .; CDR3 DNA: TGTGCCAGCAGCTTGCAGGGTCTAGCGAACACAGATACGCAGTATTTT; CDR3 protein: CASSLQGLANTDTQYF
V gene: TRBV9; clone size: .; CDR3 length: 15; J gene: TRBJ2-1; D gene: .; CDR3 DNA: TGTGCCAGCAGCGTATTCGGGGGCGATTACAATGAGCAGTTCTTC; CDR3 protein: CASSVFGGDYNEQFF
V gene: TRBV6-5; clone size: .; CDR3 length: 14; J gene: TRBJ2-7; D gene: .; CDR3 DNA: TGTGCCAGCAGTTACGGGGCTGGGGCCTACGAGCAGTACTTC; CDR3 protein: CASSYGAGAYEQYF
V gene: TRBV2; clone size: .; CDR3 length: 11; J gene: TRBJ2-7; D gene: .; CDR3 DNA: TGTGCCAGCAGAAGAGTCTACGAGCAGTACTTC; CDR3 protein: CASRRVYEQYF
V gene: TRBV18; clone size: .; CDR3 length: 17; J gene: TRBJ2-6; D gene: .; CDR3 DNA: TGTGCCAGCTCCCCCAAACAGGGAAGCTCTGGGGCCAACGTCCTGACTTTC; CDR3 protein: CASSPKQGSSGANVLTF
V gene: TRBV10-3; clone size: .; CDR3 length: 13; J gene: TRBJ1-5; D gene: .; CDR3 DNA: TGTGCCAGCAGGGAGGGGCGGAATCAGCCCCAGCATTTT; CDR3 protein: CASREGRNQPQHF
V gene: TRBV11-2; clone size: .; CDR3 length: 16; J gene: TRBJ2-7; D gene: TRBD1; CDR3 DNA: TGTGCCAGCAGATATCTAGGGGGACAGGGACCATACGAGCAGTACTTC; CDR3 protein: CASRYLGGQGPYEQYF
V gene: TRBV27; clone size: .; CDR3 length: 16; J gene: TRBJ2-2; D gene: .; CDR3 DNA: TGTGCCAGCAGTCACAATGCTGGGGGCAAGCTCGGGGAGCTGTTTTTT; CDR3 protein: CASSHNAGGKLGELFF
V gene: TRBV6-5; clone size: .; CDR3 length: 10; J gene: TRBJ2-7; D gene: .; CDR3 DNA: TGTGCCAGCACCCGTAACGAGCAGTACTTC; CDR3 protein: CASTRNEQYF
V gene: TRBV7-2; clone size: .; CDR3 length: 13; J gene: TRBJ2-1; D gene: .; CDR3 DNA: TGTGCCAGCAGCTTATCGGCAGGAACTGAGCAGTTCTTC; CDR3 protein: CASSLSAGTEQFF
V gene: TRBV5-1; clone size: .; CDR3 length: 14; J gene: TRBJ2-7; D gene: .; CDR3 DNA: TGCGCCAGCAGCTTCAGGACAGCCCTCGACGAGCAGTACTTC; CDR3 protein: CASSFRTALDEQYF
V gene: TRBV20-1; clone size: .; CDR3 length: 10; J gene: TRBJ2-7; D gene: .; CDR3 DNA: TGCAGTGGCCTACGAAATGAGCAGTACTTC; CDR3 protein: CSGLRNEQYF
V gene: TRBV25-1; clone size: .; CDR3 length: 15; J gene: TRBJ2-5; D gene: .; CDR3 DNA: TGTGCCAGCATGCGAGGCGCGACCCCACAAGAGACCCAGTACTTC; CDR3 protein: CASMRGATPQETQYF
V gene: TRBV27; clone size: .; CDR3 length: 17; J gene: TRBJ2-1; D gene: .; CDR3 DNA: TGTGCCAGCAGTTCCTCCGGTTTTTGGGAAGCCTACAATGAGCAGTTCTTC; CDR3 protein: CASSSSGFWEAYNEQFF
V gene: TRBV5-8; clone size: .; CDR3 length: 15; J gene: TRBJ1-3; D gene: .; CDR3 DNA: TGTGCCAGCAGCTTGATGGACCTGCCAGGAAACACCATATATTTT; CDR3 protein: CASSLMDLPGNTIYF
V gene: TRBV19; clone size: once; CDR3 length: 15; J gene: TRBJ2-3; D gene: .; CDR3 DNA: TGTGCCAGTAGTATACGGTGGTCTAGCACAGATACGCAGTATTTT; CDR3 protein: CASSIRWSSTDTQYF
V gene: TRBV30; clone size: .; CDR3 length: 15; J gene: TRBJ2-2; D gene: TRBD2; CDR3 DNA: TGTGCCCTTAAAAGCGGGACCATTAACACCGGGGAGCTGTTTTTT; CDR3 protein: CALKSGTINTGELFF
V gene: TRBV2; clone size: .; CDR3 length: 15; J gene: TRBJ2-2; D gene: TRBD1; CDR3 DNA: TGTGCCAGCAGAACAGGGGGCTCGGTCACCGGGGAGCTGTTTTTT; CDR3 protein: CASRTGGSVTGELFF
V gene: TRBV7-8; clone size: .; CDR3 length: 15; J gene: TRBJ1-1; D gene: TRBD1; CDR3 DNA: TGTGCCAGCAGCTTAGGGGACAGGAGAAACACTGAAGCTTTCTTT; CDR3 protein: CASSLGDRRNTEAFF
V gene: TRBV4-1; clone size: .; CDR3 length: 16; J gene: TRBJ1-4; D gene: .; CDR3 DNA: TGCGCCAGCAGCCAAGAGGGGTTTTCAACTAATGAAAAACTGTTTTTT; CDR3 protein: CASSQEGFSTNEKLFF
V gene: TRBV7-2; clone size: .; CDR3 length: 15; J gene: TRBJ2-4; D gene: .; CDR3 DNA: TGTGCCAGCAGCACTACGTACATAGCCAAAAACATTCAGTACTTC; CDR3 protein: CASSTTYIAKNIQYF
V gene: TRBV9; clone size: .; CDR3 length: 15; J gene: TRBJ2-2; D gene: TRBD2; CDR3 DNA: TGTGCCAGCAGCGTACTAGCGGGAGTCACCGGGGAGCTGTTTTTT; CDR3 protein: CASSVLAGVTGELFF
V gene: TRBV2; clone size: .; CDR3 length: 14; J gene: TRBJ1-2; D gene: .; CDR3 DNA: TGTGCCAGCAGTGAAGAACAGGCGTCCTATGGCTACACCTTC; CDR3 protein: CASSEEQASYGYTF